The clone carrying this T cell receptor beta chain was detected a few times. The sample comes from a study of T cells after yellow fever vaccination. One entry per CDR3 protein, called by TCRdb with MiXCR from the 5' RACE reads. This repertoire shows about 630,000 distinct CDR3 sequences, approximately 13% found once; its top ten account for about 15%. This CDR3 spans 14 amino acids. CDR1 is DFQATT and CDR2 is SNEGSKA in the germline V gene (reference sequence). V dropped 5 bases and J dropped 2; count of bases not matched to a gene: 6. This sequence joins TRBV20-1 and TRBJ2-3; 8 nucleotides agree with TRBD2. Source: PBMCs, taken on the day of the yellow fever booster vaccination. This TCR derives from a man aged 25-40 years who received the YFV17D yellow fever vaccine. CDR3 sequence (DNA): TGCAGTGCTTCGGGAGGGCGGCTCACAGATACGCAGTATTTT. Translating gives CSASGGRLTDTQYF.